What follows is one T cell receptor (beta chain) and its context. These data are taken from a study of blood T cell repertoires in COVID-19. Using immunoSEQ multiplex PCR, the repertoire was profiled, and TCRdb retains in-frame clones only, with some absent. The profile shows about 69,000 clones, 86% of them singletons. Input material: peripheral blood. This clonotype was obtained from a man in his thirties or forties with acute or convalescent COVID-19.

CDR3 DNA sequence: TGTGCCAGCAGTTTTTCAGGGGGAGGGAACACTGAAGCTTTCTTT. As protein: CASSFSGGGNTEAFF. The J gene is TRBJ1-1, the V gene TRBV6-5; 7 bases are a match to TRBD1. Germline lookup yields CDR1 MNHEY and CDR2 SVGAGI. V shed 4 bases, J shed 1 base, and the junction held 6 bases outside the gene matches. The CDR3 totals 15 residues.